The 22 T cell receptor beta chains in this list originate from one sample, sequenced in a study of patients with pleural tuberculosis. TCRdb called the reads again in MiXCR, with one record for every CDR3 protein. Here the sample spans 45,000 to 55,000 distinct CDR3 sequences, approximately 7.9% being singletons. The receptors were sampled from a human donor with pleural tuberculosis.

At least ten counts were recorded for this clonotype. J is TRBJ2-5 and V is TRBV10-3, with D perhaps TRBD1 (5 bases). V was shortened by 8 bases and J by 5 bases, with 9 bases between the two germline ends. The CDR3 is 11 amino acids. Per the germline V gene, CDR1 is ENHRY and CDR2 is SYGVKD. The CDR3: CAIGAVETQYF. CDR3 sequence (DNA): TGTGCCATCGGGGCAGTGGAGACCCAGTACTTC.

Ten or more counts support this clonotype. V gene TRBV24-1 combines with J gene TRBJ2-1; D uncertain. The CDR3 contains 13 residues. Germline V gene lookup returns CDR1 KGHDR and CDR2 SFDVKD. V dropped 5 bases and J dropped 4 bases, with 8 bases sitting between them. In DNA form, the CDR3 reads TGTGCCACCAGTGCCAGCAGTTACAATGAGCAGTTCTTC. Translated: CATSASSYNEQFF.

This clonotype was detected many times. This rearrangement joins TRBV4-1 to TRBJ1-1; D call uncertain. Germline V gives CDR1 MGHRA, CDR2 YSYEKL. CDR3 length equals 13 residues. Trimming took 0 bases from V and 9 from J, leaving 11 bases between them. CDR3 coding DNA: TGCGCCAGCAGCCAAGATCTTGGAGAGAAAGCTTTCTTT. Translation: CASSQDLGEKAFF.

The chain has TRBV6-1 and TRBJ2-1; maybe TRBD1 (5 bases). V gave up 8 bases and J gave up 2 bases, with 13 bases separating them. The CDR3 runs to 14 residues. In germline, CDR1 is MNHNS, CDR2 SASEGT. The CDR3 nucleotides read TGTGCCAGCGGTACAGGAGAGCCCTACAATGAGCAGTTCTTC. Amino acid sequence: CASGTGEPYNEQFF.

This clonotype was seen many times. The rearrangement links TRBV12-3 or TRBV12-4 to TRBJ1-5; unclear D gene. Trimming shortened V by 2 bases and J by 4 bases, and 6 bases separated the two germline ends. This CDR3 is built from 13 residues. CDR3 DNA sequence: TGTGCCAGCAGTTTATACGGAAATCAGCCCCAGCATTTT. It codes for CASSLYGNQPQHF.

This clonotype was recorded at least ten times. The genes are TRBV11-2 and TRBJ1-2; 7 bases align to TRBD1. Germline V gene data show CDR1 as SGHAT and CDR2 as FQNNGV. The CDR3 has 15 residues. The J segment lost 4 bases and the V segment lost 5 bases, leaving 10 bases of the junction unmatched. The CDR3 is CASSPQTGNGYGYTF. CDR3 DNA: TGTGCCAGCAGCCCGCAGACAGGGAACGGCTATGGCTACACCTTC.

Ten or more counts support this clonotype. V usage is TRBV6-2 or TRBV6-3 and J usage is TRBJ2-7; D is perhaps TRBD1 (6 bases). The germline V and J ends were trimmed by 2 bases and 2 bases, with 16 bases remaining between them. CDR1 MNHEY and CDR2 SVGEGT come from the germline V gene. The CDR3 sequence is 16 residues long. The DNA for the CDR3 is TGTGCCAGCAGTTACGGACAGCACCGTACCGCCTACGAGCAGTACTTC. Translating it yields CASSYGQHRTAYEQYF.

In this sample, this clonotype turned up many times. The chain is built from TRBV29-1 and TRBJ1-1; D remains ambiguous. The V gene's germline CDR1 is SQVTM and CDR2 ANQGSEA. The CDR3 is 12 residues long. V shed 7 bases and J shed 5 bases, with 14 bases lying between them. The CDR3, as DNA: TGCAGCGCTCTGGGCGGTCATACTGAAGCTTTCTTT. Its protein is CSALGGHTEAFF.

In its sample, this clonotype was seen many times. Here the CDR3 DNA reads TGTGCCAGCAGCTCAGGGGTCTATGGCTACACCTTC. Translating gives CASSSGVYGYTF. V is TRBV28 and J is TRBJ1-2, with a possible D match to TRBD1 (6 bases). Germline V gene data show CDR1 as MDHEN and CDR2 as SYDVKM. The CDR3 is 12 residues long. Trimming took off 6 bases at V and 4 bases at J, with 9 bases between the two ends.

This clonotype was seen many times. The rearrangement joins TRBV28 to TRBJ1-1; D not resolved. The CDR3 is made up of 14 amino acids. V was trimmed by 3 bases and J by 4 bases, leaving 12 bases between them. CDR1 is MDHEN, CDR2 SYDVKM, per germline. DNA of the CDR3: TGTGCCAGCAGTTTTCTCCTCCCGGGCACTGAAGCTTTCTTT. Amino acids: CASSFLLPGTEAFF. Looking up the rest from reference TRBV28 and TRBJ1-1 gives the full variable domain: DVKVTQSSRYLVKRTGEKVFLECVQDMDHENMFWYRQDPGLGLRLIYFSYDVKMKEKGDIPEGYSVSREKKERFSLILESASTNQTSMYLCASSFLLPGTEAFFGQGTRLTVV.

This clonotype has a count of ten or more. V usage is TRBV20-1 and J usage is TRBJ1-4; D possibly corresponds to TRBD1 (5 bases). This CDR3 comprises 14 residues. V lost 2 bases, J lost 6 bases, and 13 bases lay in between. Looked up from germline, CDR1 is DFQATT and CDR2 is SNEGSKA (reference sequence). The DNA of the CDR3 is TGCAGTGCTAGAAGTGACGAAGGGGATGAAAAACTGTTTTTT. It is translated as CSARSDEGDEKLFF.

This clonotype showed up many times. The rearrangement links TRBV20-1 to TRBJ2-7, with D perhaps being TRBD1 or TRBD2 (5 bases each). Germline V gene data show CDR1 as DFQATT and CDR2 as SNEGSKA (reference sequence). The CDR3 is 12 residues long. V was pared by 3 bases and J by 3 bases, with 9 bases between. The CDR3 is CSARGVSYEQYF. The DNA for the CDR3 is TGCAGTGCTAGGGGGGTTAGCTACGAGCAGTACTTC.

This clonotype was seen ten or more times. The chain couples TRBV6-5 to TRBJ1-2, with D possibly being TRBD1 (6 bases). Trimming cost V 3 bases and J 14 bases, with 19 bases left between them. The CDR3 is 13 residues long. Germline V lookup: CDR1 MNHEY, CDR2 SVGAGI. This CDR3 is CASSYHGGGAWTF. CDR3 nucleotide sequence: TGTGCCAGCAGTTATCACGGGGGGGGCGCATGGACCTTC.

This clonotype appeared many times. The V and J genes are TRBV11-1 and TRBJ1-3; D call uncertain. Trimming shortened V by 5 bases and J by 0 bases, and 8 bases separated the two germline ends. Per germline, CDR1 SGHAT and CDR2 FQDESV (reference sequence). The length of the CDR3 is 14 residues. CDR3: CASSVTLSGNTIYF. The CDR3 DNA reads TGTGCCAGCAGCGTGACCCTCTCTGGAAACACCATATATTTT.

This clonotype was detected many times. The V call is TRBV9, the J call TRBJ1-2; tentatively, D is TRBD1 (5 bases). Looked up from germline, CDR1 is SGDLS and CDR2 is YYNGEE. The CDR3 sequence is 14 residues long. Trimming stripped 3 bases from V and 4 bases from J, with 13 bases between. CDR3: CASSGLDRFYGYTF. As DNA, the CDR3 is TGTGCCAGCAGCGGACTAGACAGATTCTATGGCTACACCTTC.

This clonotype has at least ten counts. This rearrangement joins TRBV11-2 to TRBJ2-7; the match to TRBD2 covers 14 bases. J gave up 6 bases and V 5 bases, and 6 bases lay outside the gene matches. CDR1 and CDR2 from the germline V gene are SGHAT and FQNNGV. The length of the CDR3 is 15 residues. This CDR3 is CASSPSGTSGSEQYF. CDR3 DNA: TGTGCCAGCAGCCCGTCCGGGACTAGCGGGAGCGAGCAGTACTTC.

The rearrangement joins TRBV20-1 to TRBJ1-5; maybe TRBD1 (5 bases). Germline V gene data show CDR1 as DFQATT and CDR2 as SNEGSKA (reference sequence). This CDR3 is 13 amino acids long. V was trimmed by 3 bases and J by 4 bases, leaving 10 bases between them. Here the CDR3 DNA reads TGCAGTGCTAGGGGGGGGGATAATCAGCCCCAGCATTTT. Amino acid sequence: CSARGGDNQPQHF.

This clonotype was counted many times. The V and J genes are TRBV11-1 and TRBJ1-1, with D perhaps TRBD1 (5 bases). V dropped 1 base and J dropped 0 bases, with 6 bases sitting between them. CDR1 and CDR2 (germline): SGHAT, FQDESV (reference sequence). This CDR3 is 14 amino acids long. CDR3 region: CASSLGQLNTEAFF. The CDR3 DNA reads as TGTGCCAGCAGCTTAGGACAGCTGAACACTGAAGCTTTCTTT.

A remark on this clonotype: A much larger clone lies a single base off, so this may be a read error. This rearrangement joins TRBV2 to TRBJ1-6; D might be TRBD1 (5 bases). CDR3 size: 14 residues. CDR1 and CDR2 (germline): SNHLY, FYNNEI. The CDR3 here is CANSGGKLNSPLHF. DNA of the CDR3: TGTGCCAACAGTGGGGGAAAGCTTAATTCACCCCTCCACTTT.

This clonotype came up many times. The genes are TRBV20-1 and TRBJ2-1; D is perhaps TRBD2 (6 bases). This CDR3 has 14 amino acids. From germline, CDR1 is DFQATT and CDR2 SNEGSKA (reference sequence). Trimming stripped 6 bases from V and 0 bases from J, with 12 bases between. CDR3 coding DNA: TGCAGTGCCTGGAGGGAGAGCTCCTACAATGAGCAGTTCTTC. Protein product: CSAWRESSYNEQFF.

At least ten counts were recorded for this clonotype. As DNA, the CDR3 is TGTGCCAGCAAAGGGGAGGGATACAATGAGCAGTTCTTC. Its translation is CASKGEGYNEQFF. The V gene is TRBV6-2 or TRBV6-3, the J gene TRBJ2-1, with 7 nucleotides matching TRBD2. Germline CDR1 MNHEY, CDR2 SVGEGT. Trimming took 7 bases from V and 4 from J; bases not matched to a gene: 4. The CDR3 has 13 amino acids.

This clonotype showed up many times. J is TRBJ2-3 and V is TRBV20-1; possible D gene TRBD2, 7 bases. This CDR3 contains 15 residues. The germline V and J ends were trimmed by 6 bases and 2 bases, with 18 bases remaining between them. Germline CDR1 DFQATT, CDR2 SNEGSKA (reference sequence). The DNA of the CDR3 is TGCAGTGCCCAAAGGGGGGGGTCGTTCACAGATACGCAGTATTTT. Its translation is CSAQRGGSFTDTQYF.